This T cell receptor (beta chain) was profiled in a study of blood T cell repertoires in COVID-19. Study-level information: Acute-phase and convalescent COVID-19 samples originated in the United States, Italy and Spain.

The protocol was immunoSEQ multiplex PCR, while the TCRdb copy is restricted to in-frame clones and leaves out a portion. Among about 94,000 clones listed, about 86% were seen once. The germline V gene has CDR1 SGHDT and CDR2 YYEEEE. The CDR3 is 11 residues long. Germline trimming cut 5 bases from V and 10 bases from J; bases unmatched to any gene: 3. This chain links TRBV5-6 with TRBJ2-1, with TRBD2 matching over 7 bases. This clonotype was obtained from a woman between 55 and 75 years old in a cohort sampled during active or convalescent COVID-19. Sequencing input: peripheral blood. The DNA for the CDR3 is TGTGCCAGCAGGGGAGCGGGAGAGCAGTTCTTC. Protein sequence: CASRGAGEQFF.